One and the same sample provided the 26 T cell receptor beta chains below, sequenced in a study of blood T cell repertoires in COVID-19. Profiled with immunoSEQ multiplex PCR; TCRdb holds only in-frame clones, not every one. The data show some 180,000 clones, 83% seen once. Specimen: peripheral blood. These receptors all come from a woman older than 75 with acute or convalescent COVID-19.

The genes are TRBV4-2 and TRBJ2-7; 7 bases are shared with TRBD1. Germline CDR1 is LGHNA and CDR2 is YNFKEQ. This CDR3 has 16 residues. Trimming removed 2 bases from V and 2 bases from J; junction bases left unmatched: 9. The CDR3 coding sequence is TGTGCCAGCAGCCAACCTGGGACAGTGACGCCCTACGAGCAGTACTTC. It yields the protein CASSQPGTVTPYEQYF.

CDR3 sequence: CASSPNRLEWSVGEKLFF. CDR3 DNA: TGTGCCAGCAGTCCAAATCGACTGGAATGGTCCGTTGGCGAAAAACTGTTTTTT. This sequence joins TRBV6-6 and TRBJ1-4; D not certain. Germline V gene data show CDR1 as MNHNY and CDR2 as SVGAGI (reference sequence). Deletions cut 5 bases from V and 8 bases from J, with 27 bases between. The CDR3 consists of 18 residues.

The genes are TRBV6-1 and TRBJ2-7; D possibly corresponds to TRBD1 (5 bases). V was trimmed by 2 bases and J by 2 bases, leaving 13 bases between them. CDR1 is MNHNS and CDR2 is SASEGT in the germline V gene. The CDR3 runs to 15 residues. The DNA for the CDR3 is TGTGCCAGCAGTGAATATGGGGTAGGGGCCTACGAGCAGTACTTC. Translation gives CASSEYGVGAYEQYF.

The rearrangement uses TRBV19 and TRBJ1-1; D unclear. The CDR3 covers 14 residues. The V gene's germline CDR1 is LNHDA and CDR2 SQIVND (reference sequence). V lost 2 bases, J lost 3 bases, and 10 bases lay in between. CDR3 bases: TGTGCCAGTAGTATATCCCGCGTGCACACTGAAGCTTTCTTT. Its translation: CASSISRVHTEAFF.

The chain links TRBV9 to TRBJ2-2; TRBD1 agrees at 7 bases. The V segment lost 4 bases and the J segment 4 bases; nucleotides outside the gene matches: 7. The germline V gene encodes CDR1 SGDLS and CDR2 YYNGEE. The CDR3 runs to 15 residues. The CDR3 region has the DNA TGTGCCAGCAGCCGAGGACAGGTTGGCACCGGGGAGCTGTTTTTT. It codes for CASSRGQVGTGELFF.

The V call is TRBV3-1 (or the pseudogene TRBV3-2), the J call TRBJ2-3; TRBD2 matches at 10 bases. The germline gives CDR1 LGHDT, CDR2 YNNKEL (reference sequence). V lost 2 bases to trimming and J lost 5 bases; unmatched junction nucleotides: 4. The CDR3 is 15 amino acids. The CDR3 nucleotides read TGTGCCAGCAGCCAAAGGACTAGCGGCGGAGATACGCAGTATTTT. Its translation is CASSQRTSGGDTQYF.

CDR3 in DNA: TGCGCCAGCAGCCAAGATTCCCGGGGGTTTGCAGATACGCAGTATTTT. This codes for CASSQDSRGFADTQYF. The chain couples TRBV4-1 to TRBJ2-3, with D perhaps TRBD2 (6 bases). V was clipped by 0 bases and J by 4 bases, with 14 bases between them. The CDR3 runs to 16 residues. Germline loops: CDR1 MGHRA, CDR2 YSYEKL.

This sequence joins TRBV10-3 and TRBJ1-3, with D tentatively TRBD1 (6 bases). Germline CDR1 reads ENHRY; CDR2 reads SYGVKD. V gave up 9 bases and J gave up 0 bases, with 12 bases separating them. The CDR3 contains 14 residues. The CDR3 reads CAIRTDSSGNTIYF. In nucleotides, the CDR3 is TGTGCCATTCGGACAGACAGCTCTGGAAACACCATATATTTT.

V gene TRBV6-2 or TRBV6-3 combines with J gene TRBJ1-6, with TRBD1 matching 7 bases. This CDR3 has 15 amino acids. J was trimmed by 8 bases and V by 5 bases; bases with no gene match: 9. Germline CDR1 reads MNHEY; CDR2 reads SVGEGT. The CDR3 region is CASSPSTGYDSPLHF. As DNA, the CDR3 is TGTGCCAGCAGTCCCTCGACAGGGTACGATTCACCCCTCCACTTT.

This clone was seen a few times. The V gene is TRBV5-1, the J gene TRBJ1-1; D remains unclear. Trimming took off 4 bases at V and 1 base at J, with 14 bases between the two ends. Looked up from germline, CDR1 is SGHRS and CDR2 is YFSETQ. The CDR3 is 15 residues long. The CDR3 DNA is TGCGCCAGCAGCCCACGAGAAGGAGGGAACACTGAAGCTTTCTTT. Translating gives CASSPREGGNTEAFF.

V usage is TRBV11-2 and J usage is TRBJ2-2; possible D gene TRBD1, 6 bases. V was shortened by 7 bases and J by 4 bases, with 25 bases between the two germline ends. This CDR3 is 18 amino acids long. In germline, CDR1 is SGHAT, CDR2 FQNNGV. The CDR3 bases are TGTGCCAGCACCCCTAGGTGGGGCCAGGGGTCGCGCACCGGGGAGCTGTTTTTT. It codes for CASTPRWGQGSRTGELFF. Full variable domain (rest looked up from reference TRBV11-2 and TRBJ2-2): EAGVAQSPRYKIIEKRQSVAFWCNPISGHATLYWYQQILGQGPKLLIQFQNNGVVDDSQLPKDRFSAERLKGVDSTLKIQPAKLEDSAVYLCASTPRWGQGSRTGELFFGEGSRLTVL.

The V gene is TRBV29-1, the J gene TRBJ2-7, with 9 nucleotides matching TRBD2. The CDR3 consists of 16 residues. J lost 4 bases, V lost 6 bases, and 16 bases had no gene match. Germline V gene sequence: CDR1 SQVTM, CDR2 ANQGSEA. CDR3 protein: CSVPGPSLAGRYEQYF. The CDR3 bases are TGCAGCGTCCCCGGGCCCTCCCTAGCGGGACGTTACGAGCAGTACTTC.

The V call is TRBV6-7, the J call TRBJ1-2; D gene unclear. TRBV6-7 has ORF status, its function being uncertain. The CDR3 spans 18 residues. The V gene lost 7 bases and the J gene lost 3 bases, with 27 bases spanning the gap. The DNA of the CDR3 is TGTGCCAGCACCGCCCCGATGGGCGTGATCGGTGGCTACTATGGCTACACCTTC. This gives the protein CASTAPMGVIGGYYGYTF.

CDR3 residues: CASSATKVEGTDTQYF. CDR3 nucleotides: TGTGCCAGCAGCGCAACTAAGGTGGAAGGCACAGATACGCAGTATTTT. The gene calls are TRBV7-7 and TRBJ2-3, with D uncertain. The CDR3 has 16 amino acids. The germline V and J ends were trimmed by 5 bases and 1 base, with 16 bases remaining between them. CDR1 is SSHAT and CDR2 is FNYEAQ in the germline V gene (reference sequence).

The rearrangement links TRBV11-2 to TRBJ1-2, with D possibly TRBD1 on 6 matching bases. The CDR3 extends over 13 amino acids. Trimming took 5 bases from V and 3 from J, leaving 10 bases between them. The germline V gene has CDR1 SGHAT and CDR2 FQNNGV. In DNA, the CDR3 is TGTGCCAGCAGCCCCGCAGGGGACTATGGCTACACCTTC. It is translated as CASSPAGDYGYTF.

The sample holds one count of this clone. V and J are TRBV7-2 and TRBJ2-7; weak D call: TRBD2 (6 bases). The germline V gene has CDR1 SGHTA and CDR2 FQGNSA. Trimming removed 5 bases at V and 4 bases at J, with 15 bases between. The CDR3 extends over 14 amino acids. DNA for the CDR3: TGTGCCAGCAGCGCTACCGGGACTTCTTACGAGCAGTACTTC. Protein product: CASSATGTSYEQYF.

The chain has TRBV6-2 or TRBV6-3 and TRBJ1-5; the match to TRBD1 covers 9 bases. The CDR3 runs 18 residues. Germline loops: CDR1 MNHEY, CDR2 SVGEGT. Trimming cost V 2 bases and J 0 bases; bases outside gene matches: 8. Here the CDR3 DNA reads TGTGCCAGCAGTTACAGCGGGACAGGGAGCTTTAGCAATCAGCCCCAGCATTTT. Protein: CASSYSGTGSFSNQPQHF.

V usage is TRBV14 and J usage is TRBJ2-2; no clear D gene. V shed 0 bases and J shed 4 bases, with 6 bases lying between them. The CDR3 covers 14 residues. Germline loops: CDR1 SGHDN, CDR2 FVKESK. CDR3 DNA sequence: TGTGCCAGCAGCCAAGAGCAGATCACCGGGGAGCTGTTTTTT. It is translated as CASSQEQITGELFF.

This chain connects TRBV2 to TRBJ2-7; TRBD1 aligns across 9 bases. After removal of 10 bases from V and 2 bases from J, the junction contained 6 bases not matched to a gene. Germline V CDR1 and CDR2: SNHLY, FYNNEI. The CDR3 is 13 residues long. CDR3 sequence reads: CAIRTGETYEQYF. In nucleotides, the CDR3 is TGTGCCATCAGGACAGGGGAGACCTACGAGCAGTACTTC.

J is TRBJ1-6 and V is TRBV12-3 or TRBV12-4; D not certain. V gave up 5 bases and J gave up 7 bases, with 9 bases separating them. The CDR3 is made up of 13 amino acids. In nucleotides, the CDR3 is TGTGCCAGCAGTCCCCAAGCGAATTCACCCCTCCACTTT. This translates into CASSPQANSPLHF.

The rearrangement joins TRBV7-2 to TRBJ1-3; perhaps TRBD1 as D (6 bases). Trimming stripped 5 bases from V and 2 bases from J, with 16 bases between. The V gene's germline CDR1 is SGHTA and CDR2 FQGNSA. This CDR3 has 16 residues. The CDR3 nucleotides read TGTGCCAGCAGCCTTACAGGGCTGGGGACTGGAAACACCATATATTTT. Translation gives CASSLTGLGTGNTIYF. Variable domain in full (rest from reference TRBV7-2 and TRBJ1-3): GAGVSQSPSNKVTEKGKDVELRCDPISGHTALYWYRQSLGQGLEFLIYFQGNSAPDKSGLPSDRFSAERTGGSVSTLTIQRTQQEDSAVYLCASSLTGLGTGNTIYFGEGSWLTVV.

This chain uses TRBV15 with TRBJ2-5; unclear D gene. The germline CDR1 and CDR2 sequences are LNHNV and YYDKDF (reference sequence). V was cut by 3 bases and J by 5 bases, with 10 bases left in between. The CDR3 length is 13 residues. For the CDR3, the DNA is TGTGCCACCAGCAGGTCACCCGGGGAGACCCAGTACTTC. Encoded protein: CATSRSPGETQYF. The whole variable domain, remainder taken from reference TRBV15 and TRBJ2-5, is DAMVIQNPRYQVTQFGKPVTLSCSQTLNHNVMYWYQQKSSQAPKLLFHYYDKDFNNEADTPDNFQSRRPNTSFCFLDIRSPGLGDTAMYLCATSRSPGETQYFGPGTRLLVL.

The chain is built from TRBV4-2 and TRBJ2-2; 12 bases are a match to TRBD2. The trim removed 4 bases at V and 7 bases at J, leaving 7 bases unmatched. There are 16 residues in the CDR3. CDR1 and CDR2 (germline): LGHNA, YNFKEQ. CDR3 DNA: TGTGCCAGCAGCCGTCCTAGCGGGGGGGATATCGGGGAGCTGTTTTTT. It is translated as CASSRPSGGDIGELFF.

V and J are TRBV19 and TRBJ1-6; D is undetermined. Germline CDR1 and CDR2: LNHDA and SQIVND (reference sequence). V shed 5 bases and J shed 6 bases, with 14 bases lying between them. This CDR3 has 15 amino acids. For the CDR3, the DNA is TGTGCCAGTAGTTTGACCCCGGAGGGTAATTCACCCCTCCACTTT. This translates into CASSLTPEGNSPLHF.

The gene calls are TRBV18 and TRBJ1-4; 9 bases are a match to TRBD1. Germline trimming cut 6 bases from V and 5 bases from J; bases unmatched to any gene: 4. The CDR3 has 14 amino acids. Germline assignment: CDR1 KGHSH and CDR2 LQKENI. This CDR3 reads CASSPTGGNEKLFF. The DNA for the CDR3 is TGTGCCAGCTCGCCGACAGGGGGAAATGAAAAACTGTTTTTT.

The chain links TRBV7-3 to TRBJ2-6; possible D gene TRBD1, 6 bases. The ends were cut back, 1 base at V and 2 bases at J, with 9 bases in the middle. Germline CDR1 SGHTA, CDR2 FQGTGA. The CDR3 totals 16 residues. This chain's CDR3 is CASSLISGAGANVLTF. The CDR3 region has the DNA TGTGCCAGCAGCTTAATCTCAGGGGCTGGGGCCAACGTCCTGACTTTC.